The following is a T cell receptor (beta chain) sequence with its context. The CDR3 is 14 amino acids. V was clipped by 3 bases and J by 5 bases, with 11 bases between them. Germline-derived CDR1 and CDR2 are KGHSH and LQKENI. These data are taken from a study of blood T cell repertoires in COVID-19. Study as a whole: Whether acute or convalescent, the COVID-19 samples came from the United States, Italy and Spain.

Under the authors' procedure: By means of reference gene primer amplification, nucleated cell counts were estimated. Produced via immunoSEQ multiplex PCR; TCRdb's table is partial and in-frame only. The D gene and trimming were derived from the DNA, and the V and J assignments and clone size from that table. The table shows about 140,000 clones, with around 80% occurring only once. The material sequenced was peripheral blood. The TCR comes from a man aged 60 to 75 with acute or convalescent COVID-19. The chain carries TRBV18 and TRBJ1-5; no reliable D call. In DNA form, the CDR3 reads TGTGCCAGCTCACCGACGAACGGGGATCAGCCCCAGCATTTT. Translating it yields CASSPTNGDQPQHF.